Listed below are T cell receptor beta chains from one sample, sequenced in a study of blood T cell repertoires in COVID-19. The repertoire was sequenced with immunoSEQ multiplex PCR; TCRdb's copy has only in-frame clones and lacks some. The sample consists of some 250,000 clones, about four fifths of them appearing once. Sequencing used peripheral blood. The origin of the receptors is a man younger than 45 who had recovered from COVID-19. Each CDR3 is given with its conserved first and last residue. The D gene is left open where the match is weak.

V gene: TRBV3-1/TRBV3-2
J gene: TRBJ1-2
D gene: .
CDR3 protein: CASSQADWYGYTF
CDR3 DNA: TGTGCCAGCAGCCAAGCTGACTGGTATGGCTACACCTTC

V gene: TRBV6-5
J gene: TRBJ2-7
D gene: TRBD1
CDR3 protein: CASRLDRDRAYEQYF
CDR3 DNA: TGTGCCAGCAGATTAGACAGGGATCGCGCCTACGAGCAGTACTTC

V gene: TRBV7-9
J gene: TRBJ2-2
D gene: .
CDR3 protein: CASSAGGTGELFF
CDR3 DNA: TGTGCCAGCAGCGCAGGTGGGACCGGGGAGCTGTTTTTT

V gene: TRBV11-3
J gene: TRBJ1-6
D gene: .
CDR3 protein: CASSLRFNSPLHF
CDR3 DNA: TGTGCCAGCAGCCTGAGATTCAATTCACCCCTCCACTTT

V gene: TRBV3-1/TRBV3-2
J gene: TRBJ2-3
D gene: TRBD2
CDR3 protein: CASSPSGGRTDTQYF
CDR3 DNA: TGTGCCAGCAGTCCTAGCGGGGGGCGCACAGATACGCAGTATTTT

V gene: TRBV5-1
J gene: TRBJ1-2
D gene: .
CDR3 protein: CASSLEGGRGYTF
CDR3 DNA: TGCGCCAGCAGCTTGGAAGGGGGTCGAGGCTACACCTTC

V gene: TRBV4-1
J gene: TRBJ1-1
D gene: .
CDR3 protein: CASSQDPGNTEAFF
CDR3 DNA: TGCGCCAGCAGCCAAGATCCCGGGAACACTGAAGCTTTCTTT

V gene: TRBV11-1
J gene: TRBJ2-5
D gene: .
CDR3 protein: CASSFSETQYF
CDR3 DNA: TGTGCCAGCAGCTTTTCGGAGACCCAGTACTTC

V gene: TRBV11-3
J gene: TRBJ2-1
D gene: .
CDR3 protein: CASRREGDGIFHRFF
CDR3 DNA: TGTGCCAGCAGGAGAGAGGGGGACGGTATTTTCCATCGGTTCTTC

V gene: TRBV19
J gene: TRBJ2-3
D gene: .
CDR3 protein: CASSMGGGLGTDTQYF
CDR3 DNA: TGTGCCAGTAGTATGGGCGGGGGCCTCGGCACAGATACGCAGTATTTT

V gene: TRBV29-1
J gene: TRBJ1-2
D gene: .
CDR3 protein: CSVIKGGSGYTF
CDR3 DNA: TGCAGCGTTATTAAGGGAGGTAGTGGCTACACCTTC

V gene: TRBV25-1
J gene: TRBJ1-2
D gene: TRBD1
CDR3 protein: CASSDPGQVVSYTF
CDR3 DNA: TGTGCCAGCAGTGATCCCGGACAGGTCGTTAGCTACACCTTC